A selection of T cell receptor beta chains follows, all from one sample in a study of immune heterogeneity within non-small cell lung tumors. Each CDR3 protein is one row after TCRdb ran MiXCR on the multiplex PCR reads. The sample lists about 5,600 distinct CDR3 sequences, less than 20% occurring once. Sequencing was performed on lung tumor tissue. The source is a man aged 35 to 55 with non-small cell lung cancer. The CDR3 runs from the conserved cysteine through the conserved F or W. The D gene is left open where the match is weak. Not every row has a clone size; where given, it reads once, few, many or a size class.

d_call	v_call	j_call	clone_size	cdr3_aa	cdr3_nt
TRBD1	TRBV3-1	TRBJ1-1	medium-sized	CASSRGSQGGRTEAFF	TGTGCCAGCAGCCGAGGTTCACAGGGGGGCCGTACTGAAGCTTTCTTT
NA	TRBV3-1	TRBJ1-2	medium-sized	CASSQVFGSYGYTF	TGTGCCAGCAGCCAAGTTTTCGGTTCGTATGGCTACACCTTC
NA	TRBV30	TRBJ2-2	NA	CAWSVRLLNTWELFF	TGTGCCTGGAGTGTACGATTACTGAACACCTGGGAGCTGTTTTTT
NA	TRBV5-1	TRBJ1-6	medium-sized	CASSFTWDKDSPLHF	TGCGCCAGCAGCTTTACCTGGGACAAGGATTCACCCCTCCACTTT
NA	TRBV7-9	TRBJ1-2	medium-sized	CASSPMGGESGYTF	TGTGCCAGCAGCCCCATGGGGGGAGAAAGCGGCTACACCTTC
NA	TRBV6-2/TRBV6-3	TRBJ2-3	medium-sized	CASSYSFSPTDTQYF	TGTGCCAGCAGTTACTCGTTTAGCCCCACAGATACGCAGTATTTT
NA	TRBV6-1	TRBJ2-1	many	CASSVLDEQFF	TGTGCCAGCAGTGTACTGGATGAGCAGTTCTTC
NA	TRBV12-3/TRBV12-4	TRBJ2-3	many	CASSFGISGNTDTQYF	TGTGCCAGCAGTTTCGGCATTTCGGGGAACACAGATACGCAGTATTTT
TRBD2	TRBV6-2/TRBV6-3	TRBJ2-7	once	CASSSSGGAFYPFEQYF	TGTGCCAGCAGTTCTAGCGGGGGGGCTTTCTATCCCTTCGAGCAGTACTTC
TRBD2	TRBV20-1	TRBJ2-3	medium-sized	CSAGGRTSGKSGQISTDTQYF	TGCAGTGCTGGGGGACGGACTAGCGGAAAAAGTGGGCAGATTAGCACAGATACGCAGTATTTT
NA	TRBV15	TRBJ2-7	once	CAASREGGGRAEQYF	TGTGCCGCCAGCAGAGAGGGGGGGGGGCGCGCTGAGCAGTACTTC
NA	TRBV4-1	TRBJ1-6	medium-sized	CASSSGQSAYNSPLHF	TGCGCCAGCAGTTCCGGACAGTCCGCTTATAATTCACCCCTCCACTTT
NA	TRBV7-9	TRBJ2-1	few	CASSSDWGRDNEQFF	TGTGCCAGCAGCTCTGACTGGGGCCGCGACAATGAGCAGTTCTTC
NA	TRBV6-2/TRBV6-3	TRBJ1-2	NA	CASKSDSDGPGGYTF	TGTGCCAGCAAGTCAGATTCCGACGGGCCTGGGGGCTACACCTTC
TRBD1	TRBV6-1	TRBJ1-1	many	CARRQGSTEAFF	TGTGCCAGAAGACAGGGGAGCACTGAAGCTTTCTTT
TRBD1	TRBV6-1	TRBJ2-2	many	CASSRQGPLTGELFF	TGTGCCAGCAGTCGACAGGGGCCACTCACCGGGGAGCTGTTTTTT
NA	TRBV12-5	TRBJ2-1	many	CASGLLEWKRPAYNEQFF	TGTGCTAGTGGTCTCCTGGAGTGGAAACGGCCGGCCTACAATGAGCAGTTCTTC
TRBD2	TRBV27	TRBJ2-1	NA	CASSGASGGSSHNEQFF	TGTGCCAGCAGTGGTGCTAGCGGGGGGTCTTCCCACAATGAGCAGTTCTTC
NA	TRBV20-1	TRBJ2-1	medium-sized	CSASGTLGYVGYNEQFF	TGCAGTGCCTCCGGGACGCTTGGTTACGTGGGCTACAATGAGCAGTTCTTC
NA	TRBV12-3/TRBV12-4	TRBJ2-1	many	CASSLSGPEQFF	TGTGCCAGCAGTTTGTCCGGGCCAGAGCAGTTCTTC
NA	TRBV5-1	TRBJ1-3	medium-sized	CASSSGLISGNTIYF	TGCGCCAGCAGCTCTGGACTTATATCTGGAAACACCATATATTTT
NA	TRBV2	TRBJ1-1	once	CATVTLTGEAFF	TGTGCCACCGTTACTCTCACGGGTGAAGCTTTCTTT
NA	TRBV5-1	TRBJ2-1	NA	CASTRASYNEQFF	TGCGCCAGCACCAGAGCTTCCTACAATGAGCAGTTCTTC